The sequence of this T cell receptor (beta chain) was determined in a study of regulatory dendritic cells for organ transplantation. General study findings and limits: Between individuals, the alloreactive memory CD8+ T cell pool differed considerably.

CD4+ or CD8+ T cells were sorted as naive CD45RA+ or memory CD45RO+. The assay was immunoSEQ multiplex PCR, and TCRdb's table has in-frame clones only and misses some. The sample lists around 29,000 clones, approximately 82% occurring once. About this clone: Its specificity is unknown.

V shed 6 bases and J shed 3 bases, with 18 bases lying between them. Germline V gives CDR1 LNHDA, CDR2 SQIVND (reference sequence). CDR3 length: 15 residues. The sequence was obtained from a human donor in good health. Sequenced material: naive CD8+ T cells from blood. Sample subset: CD45RA+ naive T cells. The J gene is TRBJ2-7, the V gene TRBV19; weak D call: TRBD2 (5 bases). CDR3 loop: CASSLIYEGVYEQYF. The CDR3 DNA sequence: TGTGCCAGTAGCCTAATTTATGAGGGAGTCTACGAGCAGTACTTC.